This T cell receptor beta chain was sequenced in a study of blood T cell repertoires in COVID-19. Study-level information: Both acute and convalescent COVID-19 samples were obtained from the United States, Italy and Spain. Sources were T cells, B-cell-depleted T cells, or PBMCs; the material itself was cDNA or gDNA.

The CDR3 has 16 residues. Germline CDR1 reads SGHRS; CDR2 reads YFSETQ. V was clipped by 3 bases and J by 3 bases; unmatched bases: 5. The authors' processing: Reference gene primer amplification gave estimated nucleated cell counts. Profiling relied on immunoSEQ multiplex PCR, and the TCRdb table lists in-frame clones only, not all of them. That table gives V, J and clone size, and the DNA gave D and trimming. The sample carries fewer than 200,000 clones, under 90% recorded once. Sequenced: peripheral blood. The chain couples TRBV5-1 to TRBJ2-2; TRBD1 matches at 10 bases. This receptor was identified in a woman of 80 years or more with acute or convalescent COVID-19. This CDR3 reads CASSSGQGVDTGELFF. In DNA form, the CDR3 reads TGCGCCAGCAGCTCCGGACAGGGGGTTGACACCGGGGAGCTGTTTTTT.